This entry concerns a single TCR beta chain. The CDR3 totals 14 residues. Germline values: CDR1 MGHRA, CDR2 YSYEKL. With 0 bases removed from V and 6 bases from J, the gap between germline ends came to 12 bases. Repertoires were generated with immunoSEQ multiplex PCR, while TCRdb's copy carries only in-frame clones and drops some. The table records a few hundred thousand clones, roughly 84% of them present only once. This sample was taken from a study of blood T cell repertoires in COVID-19. The TCR was taken from a woman aged 18-29 years with acute or convalescent COVID-19. This chain uses TRBV4-1 with TRBJ2-7; the D gene is possibly TRBD2 (5 bases). The sequenced sample consisted of peripheral blood. CDR3 coding DNA: TGCGCCAGCAGCCAAGATGCTCGGGGAATCGAGCAGTACTTC. Its protein is CASSQDARGIEQYF.